Listed below are T cell receptor beta chains from one sample, sequenced in a study of tumor-infiltrating lymphocytes in primary liver carcinoma. TCRdb called the multiplex PCR reads again in MiXCR, with one record for every CDR3 protein. The table records tens of thousands of distinct CDR3 sequences, around 77% of them present only once. The sequenced material came from liver tumor tissue from sampling region 5. These receptors all stem from a woman aged 30 to 39 with primary liver carcinoma and hepatitis B virus infection. Each CDR3 is given with its conserved first and last residue. Each record gives: CDR3 DNA, CDR3 protein, J gene, V gene, clone size, D gene. D genes are given only for firm matches. Clone size is shown for a subset of rows, as once, few, many or a class of expanded clone.

CDR3 DNA: TGTGCCAGCAGACTTAGTACCGGGGAGCTGTTTTTT; CDR3 protein: CASRLSTGELFF; J gene: TRBJ2-2; V gene: TRBV4-3; clone size: NA; D gene: NA
CDR3 DNA: TGCGCCAGCGATACTTCAAATACTGAAGCTTTCTTT; CDR3 protein: CASDTSNTEAFF; J gene: TRBJ1-1; V gene: TRBV7-9; clone size: NA; D gene: NA
CDR3 DNA: TGCGCCAGCAGCCCAGAGATAAATGGGGACACGAGCACGTGGTACTTC; CDR3 protein: CASSPEINGDTSTWYF; J gene: TRBJ2-4; V gene: TRBV4-1; clone size: NA; D gene: NA
CDR3 DNA: TGCGCCAGCAGGGAAGGCACAGATACGCAGTATTTT; CDR3 protein: CASREGTDTQYF; J gene: TRBJ2-3; V gene: TRBV4-1; clone size: many; D gene: NA
CDR3 DNA: TGTGCCAGTAGCTCCATGGGTTACGAGCAGTTCTTC; CDR3 protein: CASSSMGYEQFF; J gene: TRBJ2-1; V gene: TRBV11-1; clone size: NA; D gene: NA
CDR3 DNA: TGTGCCATCAGTGTTGGAGGGAACCAGCCCCAGCATTTT; CDR3 protein: CAISVGGNQPQHF; J gene: TRBJ1-5; V gene: TRBV10-3; clone size: many; D gene: NA
CDR3 DNA: TGTGCCAGTAGTATAGGGAACGGGGCCTCTGGGGCCAACGTCCTGACTTTC; CDR3 protein: CASSIGNGASGANVLTF; J gene: TRBJ2-6; V gene: TRBV19; clone size: many; D gene: NA
CDR3 DNA: TGTGCTAGCAGTACCGACAAGGGGCTGACCCAATACTTC; CDR3 protein: CASSTDKGLTQYF; J gene: TRBJ2-5; V gene: TRBV6-5; clone size: few; D gene: NA
CDR3 DNA: TGTGGCAGCAGTTTAGGGGCGGGAGGGCCTGGTGATACGCAATATTTT; CDR3 protein: CGSSLGAGGPGDTQYF; J gene: TRBJ2-3; V gene: TRBV7-8; clone size: NA; D gene: TRBD2
CDR3 DNA: TGTGCCATCAGTACAACGGCGACCCTGGATGAGCAGTTCTTC; CDR3 protein: CAISTTATLDEQFF; J gene: TRBJ2-1; V gene: TRBV10-3; clone size: NA; D gene: NA
CDR3 DNA: TGTGCAGGCAACTTAGGGTACCTCCGCGAGCAGTACTTC; CDR3 protein: CAGNLGYLREQYF; J gene: TRBJ2-7; V gene: TRBV11-1; clone size: NA; D gene: NA
CDR3 DNA: TGTGCGACCCTCAGGGAACAGGGTAACAACGAGCAGTTCTTC; CDR3 protein: CATLREQGNNEQFF; J gene: TRBJ2-1; V gene: TRBV6-1; clone size: NA; D gene: NA
CDR3 DNA: TGCAGCGTAGGACACGTGAACATTGAAGCTTCCTTT; CDR3 protein: CSVGHVNIEASF; J gene: TRBJ1-1; V gene: TRBV29-1; clone size: NA; D gene: NA
CDR3 DNA: TGTGCCAGCAGTTTCGCCCGGAGGGTTATAGACAACATTCAGTACTTC; CDR3 protein: CASSFARRVIDNIQYF; J gene: TRBJ2-4; V gene: TRBV12-3/TRBV12-4; clone size: NA; D gene: NA
CDR3 DNA: TGTGGCAGTAATACCGACAGGGGGCTGACCCAGTACTTC; CDR3 protein: CGSNTDRGLTQYF; J gene: TRBJ2-5; V gene: TRBV6-5; clone size: NA; D gene: TRBD1
CDR3 DNA: TGTGCCAGCAGCTCCCTACTGGGGACGGTGAGCTCGTACGAGCAGTGCTTC; CDR3 protein: CASSSLLGTVSSYEQCF; J gene: TRBJ2-7; V gene: TRBV11-2; clone size: NA; D gene: NA
CDR3 DNA: TGTGCCAGCAGTCCGGGGGATTCTAGTAAGGGTGCGCAAGATACCCAGTACTTC; CDR3 protein: CASSPGDSSKGAQDTQYF; J gene: TRBJ2-5; V gene: TRBV11-3; clone size: once; D gene: NA
CDR3 DNA: TGTGCCAGCAGTCTTTGGATAGGGATGAAAGCTGGGGCCAACGTCCTAGCTTTC; CDR3 protein: CASSLWIGMKAGANVLAF; J gene: TRBJ2-6; V gene: TRBV6-5; clone size: NA; D gene: NA
CDR3 DNA: TGTGCCAGCAATTACCGGGGCAATCAGCCTCAGCATTTT; CDR3 protein: CASNYRGNQPQHF; J gene: TRBJ1-5; V gene: TRBV6-2/TRBV6-3; clone size: few; D gene: NA
CDR3 DNA: TGTGCTAGCAGTTACCCAGGGGGCGAGGAGACCCAGTACTTC; CDR3 protein: CASSYPGGEETQYF; J gene: TRBJ2-5; V gene: TRBV28; clone size: NA; D gene: TRBD1
CDR3 DNA: TGTGCGAGCAGCAGGGTTATGGCGAGAGTGTTCGGGGAGCTGTTTTTT; CDR3 protein: CASSRVMARVFGELFF; J gene: TRBJ2-2; V gene: TRBV11-1; clone size: once; D gene: NA
CDR3 DNA: TGTGCCAGCAGCGCATCGGGGCTCTCCGGGGATACGCAGTATTTT; CDR3 protein: CASSASGLSGDTQYF; J gene: TRBJ2-3; V gene: TRBV2; clone size: many; D gene: NA
CDR3 DNA: TGTGCCTGGAGCGTATCAGAGACTCACTACTTC; CDR3 protein: CAWSVSETHYF; J gene: TRBJ2-5; V gene: TRBV30; clone size: NA; D gene: NA
CDR3 DNA: TGTGCCAGCAGCACCAAGCGGGAGCCATTAAGAGCAGATACGCAGTATTTT; CDR3 protein: CASSTKREPLRADTQYF; J gene: TRBJ2-3; V gene: TRBV11-2; clone size: once; D gene: TRBD2
CDR3 DNA: TGTGCCAGCAGCCGATGCCAGGGTAAAGAGGCCCAGTACTTC; CDR3 protein: CASSRCQGKEAQYF; J gene: TRBJ2-5; V gene: TRBV13; clone size: NA; D gene: NA
CDR3 DNA: TGTGTCAGCAAGGGGTGCGTTAATGAGCAGTTCTTC; CDR3 protein: CVSKGCVNEQFF; J gene: TRBJ2-1; V gene: TRBV21-1; clone size: NA; D gene: NA
CDR3 DNA: TGTGTCAGCAGGGAGGGGAACGGCAATGAGCAGTTCTTT; CDR3 protein: CVSREGNGNEQFF; J gene: TRBJ2-1; V gene: TRBV13; clone size: NA; D gene: TRBD2
CDR3 DNA: TGTGTCAGCAGCTTGGTAGACACAAGCACAGATACGCAGTATTTT; CDR3 protein: CVSSLVDTSTDTQYF; J gene: TRBJ2-3; V gene: TRBV28; clone size: NA; D gene: NA
CDR3 DNA: TGTGCCAGCAGCTCCTACGGGGGGCCCGGGGAGCACTTTTTT; CDR3 protein: CASSSYGGPGEHFF; J gene: TRBJ2-2; V gene: TRBV11-3; clone size: NA; D gene: NA
CDR3 DNA: TGTACCAGCAGTTATAACGGACAGGGCAGAGACTACACCTTC; CDR3 protein: CTSSYNGQGRDYTF; J gene: TRBJ1-2; V gene: TRBV6-5; clone size: NA; D gene: TRBD1
CDR3 DNA: TGTGCCAGCAAGGCTAGCGGGGGGGAGCCGCTCTTC; CDR3 protein: CASKASGGEPLF; J gene: TRBJ2-1; V gene: TRBV5-6; clone size: NA; D gene: TRBD2
CDR3 DNA: TGTGCCTGCAGCTTAGACGGACACTCTCCACCCACAGATACGCAGTATTTT; CDR3 protein: CACSLDGHSPPTDTQYF; J gene: TRBJ2-3; V gene: TRBV5-4; clone size: NA; D gene: NA
CDR3 DNA: TGCGCCAGCAGCCAAGCTGTGACGGGGAGTCACATTAGTTACAAGCAGTACTTC; CDR3 protein: CASSQAVTGSHISYKQYF; J gene: TRBJ2-7; V gene: TRBV4-3; clone size: NA; D gene: NA
CDR3 DNA: TGCGCCAGCAGTCAAGATGGATGGACAGGGCGGGAGCAATACTTC; CDR3 protein: CASSQDGWTGREQYF; J gene: TRBJ2-7; V gene: TRBV4-3; clone size: NA; D gene: NA
CDR3 DNA: TGTACCAGCAGCCCCTCGAATACGGGCAAGGAATACTTC; CDR3 protein: CTSSPSNTGKEYF; J gene: TRBJ2-7; V gene: TRBV11-2; clone size: NA; D gene: NA
CDR3 DNA: TGTGCCAGCAGCTTGTGGGGAGGCTCCTACAATGAGCAGTTCTTC; CDR3 protein: CASSLWGGSYNEQFF; J gene: TRBJ2-1; V gene: TRBV11-3; clone size: many; D gene: NA
CDR3 DNA: TGTGCCAGCAGCTCGAACGAGCACCGGGACAGACCCTTTAATACGCAGTATTTT; CDR3 protein: CASSSNEHRDRPFNTQYF; J gene: TRBJ2-3; V gene: TRBV7-8; clone size: NA; D gene: TRBD1
CDR3 DNA: TGTGCTAGTGGTTTCCAGAAGAACAATGAGCAGTTCTTC; CDR3 protein: CASGFQKNNEQFF; J gene: TRBJ2-1; V gene: TRBV12-5; clone size: NA; D gene: NA
CDR3 DNA: TGCAGCGTTGGTGAGGGCCCCTACGAGCAGTACTTC; CDR3 protein: CSVGEGPYEQYF; J gene: TRBJ2-7; V gene: TRBV29-1; clone size: medium-sized; D gene: NA
CDR3 DNA: TGTGACAGCAGCCAAGACCCCTTAACTAGCGGGAGGGCGGTGACGATAGATACGCAGTATTTT; CDR3 protein: CDSSQDPLTSGRAVTIDTQYF; J gene: TRBJ2-3; V gene: TRBV4-3; clone size: NA; D gene: TRBD2
CDR3 DNA: TGTGCCATTAGCTACGAGGGTAGCACTGAAGCTTTCTTT; CDR3 protein: CAISYEGSTEAFF; J gene: TRBJ1-1; V gene: TRBV11-2; clone size: NA; D gene: NA
CDR3 DNA: TGTGCCCGCAGTGATCGGGGAAGTGGGGCCAACGTCCTGACTTTC; CDR3 protein: CARSDRGSGANVLTF; J gene: TRBJ2-6; V gene: TRBV6-1; clone size: NA; D gene: NA
CDR3 DNA: TGCGCCAACAGCGGCACAGGTTCCACCTACAATGGGCAGTTCTTC; CDR3 protein: CANSGTGSTYNGQFF; J gene: TRBJ2-1; V gene: TRBV5-1; clone size: once; D gene: NA
CDR3 DNA: TGTGCCGGCAGCGACTCCTTCTACGAGCTGTACTTT; CDR3 protein: CAGSDSFYELYF; J gene: TRBJ2-7; V gene: TRBV28; clone size: NA; D gene: NA
CDR3 DNA: TGTGCCAGCAGTCAGCCTCCTAGCTATGGCTACACCTTC; CDR3 protein: CASSQPPSYGYTF; J gene: TRBJ1-2; V gene: TRBV28; clone size: few; D gene: NA
CDR3 DNA: TGTGCGAGCAGTTTGGGCAGGGCTCCTTCACCCCTCCGCTTT; CDR3 protein: CASSLGRAPSPLRF; J gene: TRBJ1-6; V gene: TRBV28; clone size: NA; D gene: NA
CDR3 DNA: TGTGCCAGCAGCACTACCTACCGACAGGTTTCCTACGAGCAGTACTTC; CDR3 protein: CASSTTYRQVSYEQYF; J gene: TRBJ2-7; V gene: TRBV5-5; clone size: many; D gene: NA
CDR3 DNA: TGTGCCAGCAGCTTGGAGGGCTGGGGGCGCACCGATACGCAGTATTTT; CDR3 protein: CASSLEGWGRTDTQYF; J gene: TRBJ2-3; V gene: TRBV5-4; clone size: few; D gene: NA
CDR3 DNA: TGTGCCAGTAACTTGGTGCCCAGAGTCACCGGGGAGCTGTTTTTT; CDR3 protein: CASNLVPRVTGELFF; J gene: TRBJ2-2; V gene: TRBV5-6; clone size: NA; D gene: NA
CDR3 DNA: TGTACCAGCAGCTTAGAACAGGGAGCGAGGCGGGAGAGGGGGCACTACAATGAACTGTTCTTC; CDR3 protein: CTSSLEQGARRERGHYNELFF; J gene: TRBJ2-1; V gene: TRBV11-2; clone size: NA; D gene: NA
CDR3 DNA: TGTGCCAGCAGCTTAATAGCAAGTTGGGACACCGGGGAGCTGTTTTTT; CDR3 protein: CASSLIASWDTGELFF; J gene: TRBJ2-2; V gene: TRBV7-3; clone size: NA; D gene: NA
CDR3 DNA: TGTGCCAGCAGCTTAGAATCCAAGGGGACCCAGTACTTC; CDR3 protein: CASSLESKGTQYF; J gene: TRBJ2-5; V gene: TRBV11-2; clone size: NA; D gene: NA
CDR3 DNA: TGTGCCAGTAGCCTGCCCGGGGCTTACGAGCAATACTTC; CDR3 protein: CASSLPGAYEQYF; J gene: TRBJ2-7; V gene: TRBV11-2; clone size: NA; D gene: NA
CDR3 DNA: TGCAGCGTTGGGATGGGGGCCCGAGAGACCCAGTACTTC; CDR3 protein: CSVGMGARETQYF; J gene: TRBJ2-5; V gene: TRBV29-1; clone size: NA; D gene: NA
CDR3 DNA: TGTGCTAGTGGGACCGGGACTACTCTTATGAATGAGCAATTCTTC; CDR3 protein: CASGTGTTLMNEQFF; J gene: TRBJ2-1; V gene: TRBV12-5; clone size: NA; D gene: TRBD2